This T cell receptor (beta chain) was captured in a study of blood T cells in healthy people across ages (dated by TCRdb to between 2014 and 2017). Study-wide context: In model experiments, template switching captured about one uniquely barcoded TCR beta cDNA molecule for every two T cells. The donors were split into four age groups: young (average 16 years), middle-aged (over 35), aged (62) and long-lived (more than 80). Using the same blood draw, the study looked at two additional independent replicas of 1 million unique cDNA reads for two donors, one aged 18 to 30 and the other aged 80 or older. To avoid experimental bias, donors of different ages were distributed randomly across sequencing lanes. To track age-related changes in TCR beta repertoire diversity, the study relied on deep sequencing normalized with unique cDNA molecular identifiers.

Including the terminal cysteine and phenylalanine, the CDR3 comprises 12 residues. The retained sequence is limited to the CDR3, 36 bases, with the frame set at the first base. CDR1 and CDR2 are drawn from the germline V gene (reference sequence): MNHNY, SVGAGI. V is cut back by 6 bases and J by 7 bases, with 2 bases in the junction unmatched. A remark on this clonotype: The specificity of this receptor is unknown. No much larger clonotype is one base removed from it; base qualities were not supplied.

The receptor library was made with 5' RACE. The second PCR ran for roughly 7 to 11 cycles and used a J-beta primer mix along with a sample-barcoded 5' primer. A unique molecular identifier was introduced onto each TCR beta cDNA molecule by a template-switch 5' adaptor carrying 12 random nucleotides. Each sample yielded at least 2.5 million CDR3-containing paired-end reads. First-strand cDNA was synthesized from all RNA with the Mint cDNA synthesis kit, primed by a TRBC-specific oligonucleotide. Following uracil-DNA glycosylase treatment, a first 18-cycle PCR with universal primers M1SS and BC2_uni_R was performed on all cDNA. Regarding the original processing steps: For normalization, 1 million high-quality reads, each with a distinct molecular identifier, were randomly selected from each sample. Instead of being binned into consensus sequences, reads that shared molecular identifiers were thrown out. CDR3 identification, clonotype clustering and error correction used MiTCR with a Q25 quality threshold and the strictest error-elimination algorithm. A nonparametric unseen species model with Euler transformation was used to estimate a lower bound on total TCR beta diversity. TCRdb ran its own pipeline on the public reads, namely fastp trimming at Q25 and MiXCR clone calling, and kept in-frame beta chains. Identical CDR3 proteins give one entry, which carries the most common genes and DNA. TCRdb, rather than the study authors, made the V and J calls. The sample table records around 1,900,000 distinct CDR3 sequences; about 39% of these occur just once. Under 25% of the sample lies in the top ten.

The donors were around 39 Caucasian individuals from Russia, aged about 6 to 100 years, who were systemically healthy. Each donor gave approximately 9.3 milliliters of peripheral blood, collected into EDTA-treated Vacutainer tubes. Ficoll-Paque density-gradient centrifugation was used to isolate PBMCs, with at least 7 million per sample. Trizol reagent was used to extract total RNA from PBMCs, with at least 5.5 micrograms per sample. The percentages of naive CD45RAhigh/CD27high T cells were determined by flow cytometry on a PBMC aliquot from every donor. The research as a whole found: Estimates of total diversity based on one million sequenced T cells were considered lower bounds and underestimates. The percentage of naive T cells measured by flow cytometry correlated strongly with observed TCR beta diversity. Observed TCR beta diversity per million T cells fell roughly linearly with age, and a significant reduction was already apparent by age around 36. Donor CMV infection status was unknown, potentially confounding age-related changes in expanded clonotypes. Compared with the aged group, the long-lived group had more naive CD4+ T cells, fewer expanded clones and increased TCR diversity, suggesting age selection. Since profiling was done on bulk unsorted PBMCs, naive and antigen-experienced compartments could not be conclusively compared.

This TCR was recovered from a human donor in good health. The rearrangement joined TRBV6-6 to TRBJ2-3, and TRBD2 aligns with 9 junction nucleotides. The material sequenced was blood. The DNA reads TGTGCCAGCAGCCCTAGCGGGAATACGCAGTATTTT. This is translated as CASSPSGNTQYF.